This entry describes one TCR beta chain. This clone was recorded a few times. It has no known antigen specificity. Base qualities are missing; no much larger clone stands one base away. From the cysteine through the phenylalanine, the CDR3 covers 16 amino acids. The DNA shown is the 48-base CDR3, in frame from base 1. The V and J ends are trimmed by 8 bases and 5 bases, leaving 25 bases between them. The germline V gene (reference sequence) supplies CDR1 LNHDA and CDR2 SQIVND. The Qiagen DNeasy kit was used to extract genomic DNA from unsorted PBMCs and from the negatively selected CD4+ and CD8+ fractions. TCR beta CDR3 regions were amplified by immunoSEQ multiplex PCR using primers annealing to V and J segments. A synthetic immune receptor repertoire was used to minimize amplification bias, and any remaining bias was removed computationally after sequencing. Regarding the original processing steps: Custom Python scripts were used to quantify repertoire diversity as the Shannon entropy index. The unsorted, CD4+ and CD8+ repertoires were each analyzed separately, with the exception of combined analyses, where CD4+ and CD8+ sequences were merged in silico. Clonal expansion was defined as a frequency increase of at least 2-fold after treatment compared with C1D1, and clones undetected at baseline were assigned a pseudocount of 0.5. Singleton clones were defined as clones with 0 or 1 copy at C1D1, and non-singleton clones were defined as clones with 2 or more copies. By matching protein sequences in sorted samples from the same patient, clones expanded in unsorted samples were annotated as CD4+, CD8+ or unknown. Wilcoxon tests were applied to paired samples to test diversity changes from C1D1 to C4D1. Sourced from immuneACCESS, this table was stored by TCRdb with only in-frame sequences that have V and J called. A share of the clones is absent; for the studies checked, an unresolved V gene accounts for under half, and the remainder has no known explanation. V and J calls and clone size come straight from that table; D and trimming were deduced from the DNA. Here the sample has tens of thousands of clones; around 80% occur a single time. In total, the top ten clones hold about 9% of the sample.

The data are from a study of PD-1 blockade in classical Hodgkin lymphoma (TCRdb year 2020). Regarding the study in general: Nivolumab dosing was 3 mg/kg intravenously every 2 weeks, continuing until either disease progression or unacceptable toxicity. The study used TCR beta sequencing and CyTOF to define a peripheral blood immune signature of response to PD-1 blockade in classical Hodgkin lymphoma.

Findings and caveats that apply to the study as a whole: Baseline TCR diversity was reported as lower in newly diagnosed patients than in healthy donors, and lower still in relapsed/refractory patients. Trial patients with a complete response had baseline diversity similar to that of newly diagnosed patients, while partial responders and progressors had significantly lower diversity. A significant rise by C4D1 was seen in CD4+ but not CD8+ TCR diversity (p=0.0027 vs p=0.16), with the rise being most apparent in complete responders (p=0.02). Lower diversity was observed in patients in whom nivolumab was started less than 1 year after ASCT, and these patients were excluded from later analyses so that confounding by immune reconstitution would be avoided. The study was restricted to a single clinical trial cohort, and the causes of repertoire differences, possibly disease activity or prior therapy, were left undefined.

The time point label of this sample denotes: cycle 4 day 1 (C4D1), after less than seven weeks of nivolumab. Every trial patient had relapsed after autologous stem cell transplantation, and cohorts A, B and C differed in prior brentuximab vedotin exposure. The trial cohort included 56 patients with relapsed/refractory classical Hodgkin lymphoma, and each patient had a best overall response of complete response, partial response or progressive disease. Trial patients were treated with single-agent nivolumab in the multi-cohort phase II CheckMate 205 trial. An independent review committee assessed best overall response using the 2007 International Working Group response criteria. PBMCs from the trial were collected at three points: immediately before nivolumab initiation (C1D1), and during therapy at cycle 2 day 1 and cycle 4 day 1. Peripheral blood was collected in 8 mL Vacutainer Cell Preparation Tubes, from which PBMCs were isolated by centrifugation and then cryopreserved.

The clonotype comes from a human donor with classical Hodgkin lymphoma. Recombination connected TRBV19 to TRBJ2-7; the D call is tentative, TRBD1 or TRBD2, as each matches 7 bases. The sequenced sample was peripheral blood mononuclear cells (PBMCs), obtained before the fourth cycle of nivolumab. The DNA sequence is given as TGTGCCAGTGCGGGGAGGGGATACAGGGGAGCCCACGAGCAGTACTTC. Its translation is CASAGRGYRGAHEQYF.